This T cell receptor beta chain was captured in a study of blood T cells in healthy people across ages. Study-level findings and limits: One million T cells yielded diversity estimates that were considered underestimates.

This clonotype was picked up one time. The target antigen is unknown. A J-beta primer mix and a sample-barcoded 5' primer were used in a second PCR of roughly 7 to 12 cycles. Samples each returned at least 2.5 million CDR3-containing paired-end reads. Via MiXCR, TCRdb re-called the 5' RACE reads, giving one row per CDR3 protein. Among under 850,000 distinct CDR3 sequences listed, around 34% were seen once. The source is a man between 18 and 29 years old in good health. The sample taken for sequencing was blood.

The CDR3 sequence is CAISEYGGTGINEQYF. The CDR3 DNA reads TGTGCCATCAGTGAGTATGGAGGGACTGGAATCAATGAGCAGTACTTC. J is TRBJ2-1 and V is TRBV10-3; the D gene is possibly TRBD2 (6 bases). The DNA end lines up better with TRBJ2-7; the J call may be wrong. CDR1 ENHRY and CDR2 SYGVKD come from the germline V gene. The CDR3 is made up of 16 amino acids.